Listed below are T cell receptor beta chains from one sample, sequenced in a study of T cell clones after liver transplantation. Method: immunoSEQ multiplex PCR; TCRdb's copy keeps in-frame clones and lacks some. The profile shows more than 100,000 clones, around 80% of them singletons. This specimen was CD4+ T cells from blood, taken around 48 months after liver transplant. The receptors derive from a human patient who received a liver transplant. Some T cells may have originated in the graft donor. Each CDR3 is given with its conserved first and last residue. The D gene is left open where the match is weak. Size is omitted from some rows. Given values are once, few, many or a class for expanded clones.

abundance	v_gene	d_gene	j_gene	len	CDR3aa	CDR3nt
.	TRBV7-2	TRBD2	TRBJ2-5	16	CASSSGSSGGGETQYF	TGTGCCAGCAGCTCAGGATCTAGCGGGGGCGGAGAGACCCAGTACTTC
.	TRBV11-1	.	TRBJ1-1	17	CASSRGSAWGNTAEAFF	TGTGCCAGCAGCCGAGGAAGCGCGTGGGGTAATACCGCTGAAGCTTTCTTT
.	TRBV10-1	TRBD1	TRBJ2-2	16	CASSELGQGTTGELFF	TGCGCCAGCAGTGAATTGGGACAGGGGACCACCGGGGAGCTGTTTTTT
.	TRBV2	.	TRBJ1-4	15	CASSSLTGNNEKLFF	TGTGCCAGCAGTTCCCTGACAGGAAACAATGAAAAACTGTTTTTT
.	TRBV4-2	TRBD2	TRBJ2-7	16	CASSQSSGGFSYEQYF	TGTGCCAGCAGCCAATCCAGCGGGGGGTTCTCCTACGAGCAGTACTTC
.	TRBV7-2	TRBD2	TRBJ2-1	15	CASSLRRGGYNEQFF	TGTGCCAGCAGCTTAAGGCGGGGGGGCTACAATGAGCAGTTCTTC
few	TRBV4-3	.	TRBJ1-5	15	CASSQERVSNQPQHF	TGCGCCAGCAGCCAAGAGCGGGTTAGCAATCAGCCCCAGCATTTT
.	TRBV7-3	TRBD1	TRBJ1-1	13	CASSRQGNTEAFF	TGTGCCAGCAGTCGACAGGGGAACACTGAAGCTTTCTTT
.	TRBV4-2	TRBD2	TRBJ2-7	16	CASSQPPSGSSYEQYF	TGTGCCAGCAGCCAACCGCCGAGCGGGAGTTCCTACGAGCAGTACTTC
.	TRBV5-1	TRBD1	TRBJ2-3	13	CASRTGARDTQYF	TGCGCCAGCAGGACAGGGGCCCGGGATACGCAGTATTTT
.	TRBV12-5	.	TRBJ2-3	16	CASGLVLGQSTDTQYF	TGTGCTAGTGGTTTGGTACTTGGACAGAGCACAGATACGCAGTATTTT
.	TRBV6-6	.	TRBJ1-2	14	CASSYGVQNYGYTF	TGTGCCAGCAGTTACGGGGTACAGAACTATGGCTACACCTTC
.	TRBV28	.	TRBJ1-1	14	CASSLIAENTEAFF	TGTGCCAGCAGTTTAATAGCGGAGAACACTGAAGCTTTCTTT
once	TRBV6-5	.	TRBJ1-1	15	CAIQADGAKNTEAFF	TGTGCCATACAGGCCGACGGGGCAAAAAACACTGAAGCTTTCTTT
.	TRBV4-2	.	TRBJ2-1	15	CASSQNRPQFNEQFF	TGTGCCAGCAGCCAAAACAGACCTCAGTTCAATGAGCAGTTCTTC
.	TRBV27	.	TRBJ1-2	12	CASSTANYGYTF	TGTGCCAGCAGTACGGCTAACTATGGCTACACCTTC
.	TRBV11-1	TRBD1	TRBJ2-5	15	CASSNPGTGKETQYF	TGTGCCAGCAGCAACCCAGGGACAGGGAAAGAGACCCAGTACTTC
medium-sized	TRBV5-8	.	TRBJ1-5	11	CASSPLGPQHF	TGTGCCAGCAGCCCCCTCGGGCCCCAGCATTTT
.	TRBV6-1	.	TRBJ1-1	14	CASSESGGITEAFF	TGTGCCAGCAGTGAATCTGGGGGCATCACTGAAGCTTTCTTT
.	TRBV28	.	TRBJ1-2	11	CASSLKDGYTF	TGTGCCAGCAGTTTAAAAGATGGCTACACCTTC
.	TRBV7-2	TRBD1	TRBJ2-7	14	CASSRDRASYEQYF	TGTGCCAGCAGCCGGGACAGGGCTTCCTACGAGCAGTACTTC
.	TRBV11-2	.	TRBJ1-1	15	CASSFGFGGDTEAFF	TGTGCCAGCAGCTTCGGTTTTGGGGGGGACACTGAAGCTTTCTTT
.	TRBV5-1	.	TRBJ1-4	13	CASRLATNEKLFF	TGCGCCAGCCGGCTTGCAACTAATGAAAAACTGTTTTTT
.	TRBV27	.	TRBJ1-1	19	CASSLFGLGVRGLNTEAFF	TGTGCCAGCAGTTTATTCGGGTTGGGGGTCCGGGGGTTGAACACTGAAGCTTTCTTT
.	TRBV7-2	.	TRBJ2-5	12	CASSLPQETQYF	TGTGCCAGCAGCTTACCCCAAGAGACCCAGTACTTC
.	TRBV5-6	.	TRBJ1-2	13	CASSLGRNYGYTF	TGTGCCAGCAGCTTGGGGCGGAACTATGGCTACACCTTC
once	TRBV28	.	TRBJ2-7	12	CASSSSEGEQYF	TGTGCCAGCAGTTCCTCCGAGGGCGAGCAGTACTTC
.	TRBV18	.	TRBJ1-3	14	CASSSDITGNTIYF	TGTGCCAGCTCGTCGGACATAACTGGAAACACCATATATTTT
.	TRBV13	TRBD2	TRBJ2-7	14	CASSLVPAGGDQYF	TGTGCCAGCAGCTTAGTTCCAGCGGGAGGTGACCAGTACTTC
.	TRBV6-5	.	TRBJ1-4	13	CASSPGPGEKLFF	TGTGCCAGCAGTCCAGGGCCGGGTGAAAAACTGTTTTTT
once	TRBV7-9	.	TRBJ2-1	15	CASIYTGSSYNEQFF	TGTGCCAGCATCTACACAGGGAGCTCCTACAATGAGCAGTTCTTC
.	TRBV15	.	TRBJ2-7	14	CATSRDRGGYEQYF	TGTGCCACCAGCAGAGACAGGGGTGGTTACGAGCAGTACTTC
.	TRBV5-4	TRBD2	TRBJ2-3	15	CASSWGTTTTDTQYF	TGTGCCAGCAGCTGGGGGACTACGACCACAGATACGCAGTATTTT
.	TRBV6-5	TRBD1	TRBJ2-7	14	CASRPGQGPGKQYF	TGTGCCAGCAGGCCGGGACAGGGGCCTGGTAAGCAGTACTTC
.	TRBV18	TRBD1	TRBJ1-2	15	CASSQEGQGLGGYTF	TGTGCCAGCTCACAGGAGGGACAGGGTCTTGGTGGCTACACCTTC
.	TRBV27	TRBD1	TRBJ2-7	14	CASRTTGTGYEQYF	TGTGCCAGCAGGACAACCGGGACAGGCTACGAGCAGTACTTC
.	TRBV7-9	TRBD1	TRBJ2-7	15	CASSRQGLAGLEQYF	TGTGCCAGCTCCCGACAGGGGCTAGCAGGATTGGAGCAGTACTTC